Listed below are T cell receptor beta chains from one sample, sequenced in a study of shared clonotypes between healthy human individuals. Generated by immunoSEQ multiplex PCR, the TCRdb table keeps only in-frame clones and is missing some. This sample has around 690,000 clones; about 92% occur once, and the top ten carry 34%. The material sequenced was memory CD8+ T cells from PBMCs. These receptors were collected from a man between 18 and 29 years old in good health. Some clones in this sample may be carry-over from other donors' samples. CDR3s leave out the opening cysteine and the closing phenylalanine or tryptophan. D genes are given only for firm matches. Clone sizes are given selectively: once, few, many, or a class where the clone is expanded.

V gene,clone size,J gene,D gene,CDR3 protein
TRBV15,NA,TRBJ1-5,TRBD1,ATSAPGQETIGNQPQH
TRBV27,NA,TRBJ1-1,NA,ASSSWTANTEAF
TRBV29-1,few,TRBJ1-4,NA,SVEYGVGKLF
TRBV28,NA,TRBJ2-7,TRBD1,ASSLQGGYEQY
TRBV4-1,NA,TRBJ1-2,TRBD1,ASSHPGTGGIYGYT
TRBV15,NA,TRBJ2-2,NA,ATSRSWEVLELF
TRBV11-2,NA,TRBJ1-2,NA,ASSSVSDRRYGYT
TRBV10-3,NA,TRBJ1-3,NA,AIRRFTRLSGNTIY
TRBV7-7,once,TRBJ2-1,TRBD2,ASSLGGRTYNEQF
TRBV18,NA,TRBJ2-4,NA,ASSPPGPQNIQY
TRBV29-1,NA,TRBJ2-1,TRBD2,SVSGGDRYNEQF
TRBV19,NA,TRBJ1-4,NA,ASSNLLQADEKLF
TRBV27,NA,TRBJ1-1,NA,ASSFGFGMNTEAF
TRBV25-1,NA,TRBJ2-1,NA,ASSEYSSRGQF
TRBV2,once,TRBJ2-7,TRBD2,ASNGGTVYEQY
TRBV11-2,NA,TRBJ2-7,TRBD1,ASAPGQAYEQY
TRBV27,NA,TRBJ2-7,TRBD2,ASSPGGGYEQY
TRBV28,once,TRBJ2-7,TRBD1,ASKDRGLWEQY
TRBV5-1,NA,TRBJ2-7,TRBD2,ASSSTTLAGVGPYEQY
TRBV21-1,NA,TRBJ1-5,NA,ASTQELSGRNQPQH
TRBV7-2,NA,TRBJ1-6,TRBD1,ASSSNKMDRRGSPLH
TRBV6-5,once,TRBJ2-7,TRBD1,ASSYSGTGLYEQY
TRBV5-1,NA,TRBJ2-2,NA,ASSQDFGELF
TRBV2,NA,TRBJ2-2,NA,ATLGQGTGELF
TRBV27,few,TRBJ1-1,NA,ASSFFFGNTEAF
TRBV2,many,TRBJ2-1,TRBD2,ASSDPGGAAVIDNEQF
TRBV19,NA,TRBJ1-2,TRBD1,ASSMGQGANYGYT
TRBV9,NA,TRBJ2-2,TRBD1,ASGFPRTGGATGELF
TRBV28,NA,TRBJ1-5,NA,ASSLFATSEPQH
TRBV6-5,NA,TRBJ1-1,NA,ASSQSGKGGTEAF